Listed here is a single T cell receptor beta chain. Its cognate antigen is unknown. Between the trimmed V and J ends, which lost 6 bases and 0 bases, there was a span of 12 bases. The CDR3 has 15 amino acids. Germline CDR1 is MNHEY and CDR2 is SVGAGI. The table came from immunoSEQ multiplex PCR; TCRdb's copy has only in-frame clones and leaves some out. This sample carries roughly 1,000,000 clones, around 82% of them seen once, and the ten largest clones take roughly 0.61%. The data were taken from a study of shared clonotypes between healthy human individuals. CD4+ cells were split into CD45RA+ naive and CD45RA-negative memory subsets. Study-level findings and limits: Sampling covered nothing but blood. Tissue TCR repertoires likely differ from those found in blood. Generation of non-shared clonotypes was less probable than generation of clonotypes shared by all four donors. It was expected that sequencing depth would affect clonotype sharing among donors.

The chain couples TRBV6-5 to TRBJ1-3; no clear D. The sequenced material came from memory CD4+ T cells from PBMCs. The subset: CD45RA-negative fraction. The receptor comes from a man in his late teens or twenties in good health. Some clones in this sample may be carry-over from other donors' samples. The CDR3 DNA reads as TGTGCCAGCAGCCCTAGGGTGAGCTCTGGAAACACCATATATTTT. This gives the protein CASSPRVSSGNTIYF.